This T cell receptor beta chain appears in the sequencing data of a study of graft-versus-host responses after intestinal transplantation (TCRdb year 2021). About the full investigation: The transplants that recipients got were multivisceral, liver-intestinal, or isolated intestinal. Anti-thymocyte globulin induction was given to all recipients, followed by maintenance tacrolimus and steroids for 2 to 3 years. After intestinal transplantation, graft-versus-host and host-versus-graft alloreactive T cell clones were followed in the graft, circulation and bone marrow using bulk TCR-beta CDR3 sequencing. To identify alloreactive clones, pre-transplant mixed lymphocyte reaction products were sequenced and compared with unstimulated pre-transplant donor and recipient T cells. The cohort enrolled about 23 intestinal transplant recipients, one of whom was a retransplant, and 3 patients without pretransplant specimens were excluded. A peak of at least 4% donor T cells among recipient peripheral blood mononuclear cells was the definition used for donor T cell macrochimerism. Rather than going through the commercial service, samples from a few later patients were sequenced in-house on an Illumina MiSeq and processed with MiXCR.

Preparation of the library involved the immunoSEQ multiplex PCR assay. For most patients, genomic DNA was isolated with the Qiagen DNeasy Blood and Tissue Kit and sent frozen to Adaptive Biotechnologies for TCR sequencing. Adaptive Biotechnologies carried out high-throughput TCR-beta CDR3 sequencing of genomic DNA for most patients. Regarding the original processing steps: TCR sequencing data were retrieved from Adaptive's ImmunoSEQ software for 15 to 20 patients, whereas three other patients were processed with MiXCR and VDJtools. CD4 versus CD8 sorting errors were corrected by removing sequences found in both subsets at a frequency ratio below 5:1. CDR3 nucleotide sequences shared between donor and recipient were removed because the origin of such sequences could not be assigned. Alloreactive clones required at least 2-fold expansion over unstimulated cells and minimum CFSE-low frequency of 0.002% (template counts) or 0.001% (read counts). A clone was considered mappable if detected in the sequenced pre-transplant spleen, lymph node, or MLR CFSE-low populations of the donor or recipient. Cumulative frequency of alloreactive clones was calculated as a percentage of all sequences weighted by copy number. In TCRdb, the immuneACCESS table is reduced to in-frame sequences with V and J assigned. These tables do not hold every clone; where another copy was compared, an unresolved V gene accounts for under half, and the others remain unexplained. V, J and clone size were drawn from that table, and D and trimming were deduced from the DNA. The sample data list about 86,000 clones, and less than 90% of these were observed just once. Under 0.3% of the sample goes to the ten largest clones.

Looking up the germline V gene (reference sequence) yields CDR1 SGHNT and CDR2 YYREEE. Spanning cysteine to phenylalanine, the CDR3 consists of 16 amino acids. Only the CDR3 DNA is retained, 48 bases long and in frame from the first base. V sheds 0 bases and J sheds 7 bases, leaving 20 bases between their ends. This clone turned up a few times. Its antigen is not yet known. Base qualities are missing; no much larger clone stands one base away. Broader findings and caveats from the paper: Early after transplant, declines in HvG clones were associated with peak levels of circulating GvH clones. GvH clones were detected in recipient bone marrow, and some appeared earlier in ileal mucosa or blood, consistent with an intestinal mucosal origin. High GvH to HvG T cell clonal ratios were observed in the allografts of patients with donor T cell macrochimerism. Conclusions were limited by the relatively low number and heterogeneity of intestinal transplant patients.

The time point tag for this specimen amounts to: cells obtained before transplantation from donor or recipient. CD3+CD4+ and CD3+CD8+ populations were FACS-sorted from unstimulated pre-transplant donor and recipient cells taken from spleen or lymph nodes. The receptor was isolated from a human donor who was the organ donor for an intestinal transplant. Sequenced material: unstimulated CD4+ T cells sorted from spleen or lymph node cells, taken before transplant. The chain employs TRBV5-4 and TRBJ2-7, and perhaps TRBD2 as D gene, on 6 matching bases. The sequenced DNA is TGTGCCAGCAGCTTGGGGACGGGAGCCCCAGTGGGGGAGCAGTACTTC. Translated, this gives CASSLGTGAPVGEQYF.